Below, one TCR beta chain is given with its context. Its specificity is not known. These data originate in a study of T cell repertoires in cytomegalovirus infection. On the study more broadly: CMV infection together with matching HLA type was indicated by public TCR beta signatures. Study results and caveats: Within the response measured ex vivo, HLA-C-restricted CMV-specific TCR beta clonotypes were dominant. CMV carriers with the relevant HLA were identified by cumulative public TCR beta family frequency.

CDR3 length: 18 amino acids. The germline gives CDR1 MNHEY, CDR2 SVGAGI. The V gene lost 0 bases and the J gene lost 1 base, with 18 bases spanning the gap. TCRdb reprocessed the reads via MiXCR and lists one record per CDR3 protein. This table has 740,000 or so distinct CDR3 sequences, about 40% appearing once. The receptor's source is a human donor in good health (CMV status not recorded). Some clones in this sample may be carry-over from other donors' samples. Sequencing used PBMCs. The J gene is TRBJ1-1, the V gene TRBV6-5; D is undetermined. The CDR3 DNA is TGTGCCAGCAGTTACTCGATGAGTAGGGCCAACTCGAACACTGAAGCTTTCTTT. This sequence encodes CASSYSMSRANSNTEAFF.